The present T cell receptor (beta chain) was sequenced within a study of T cells in Graves' hyperthyroidism and ophthalmopathy (dated by TCRdb to between 2019 and 2020). Describing the broader study: Peripheral blood samples were taken at initial diagnosis, before any treatment was given. TCR V-J signatures able to tell the groups apart were searched for in a discovery cohort of around 95 patients, of whom more than 40 had Graves' ophthalmopathy and roughly 59 had stable Graves' hyperthyroidism. Whether ophthalmopathy could be predicted prospectively was tested in an independent validation cohort made up of approximately 19 hyperthyroidism patients plus 17 patients who later progressed to ophthalmopathy. The 100 discovery patients were randomly split 7:3 into training and test sets. In addition, the study compared T-cell repertoires in thyroid tissue and in blood from roughly six Graves' hyperthyroidism patients. Following sampling, methimazole starting at 30 mg daily was given to hyperthyroidism patients, and high-dose intravenous methylprednisolone was given to ophthalmopathy patients. The paper describes TCR Vbeta CDR3 sequencing of roughly 130 peripheral blood samples, made up of roughly 40 ophthalmopathy patients, some 76 hyperthyroidism patients and 17 progressor patients. Overall results and qualifications from the work: In validation, the model predicted progression to ophthalmopathy a median of about 5.9 months before onset, with about 67% sensitivity and nearly 75% specificity. Ophthalmopathy was separated from stable hyperthyroidism by a 13 V-J signature model, with 85% to 90% sensitivity and 81% to 83% specificity obtained in cross-validation and 80%/75% obtained in testing. Blood samples also contained most of the expanded thyroid clonotypes (frequency above 0.001), which suggests that blood repertoires may reflect thyroid immune responses. Sample size was not statistically predetermined, and blinding of investigators to group allocation was not performed.

In the germline V gene, CDR1 corresponds to MDHEN and CDR2 to SYDVKM. V sheds 10 bases and J sheds 7 bases, leaving 23 bases between their ends. Its CDR3 holds 14 amino acids, cysteine through phenylalanine. The retained sequence is limited to the CDR3, 42 bases, with the frame set at the first base. The TCR beta CDR3 regions were amplified from the RNA transcripts. The TCR CDR3 was subjected to a first round of RT-PCR using the HTBI primer set and the Qiagen OneStep RT-PCR kit. The libraries were constructed in a second round of multiplex PCR and then size-selected and purified. Paired-end sequencing of the libraries was performed with 100 bp reads on an Illumina HiSeq2000. As for the authors' bioinformatics: SOAPnuke was used to process the raw data, throwing out any read that contained adapters or uncalled bases, had a mean Phred below 15, or lacked an exact constant-primer or identifier match. COPE v1.2.5 was used to merge high-quality paired reads, and clonotypes were defined as unique nucleotide sequences. Clonotypes were aligned to IMGT TRBV, TRBD and TRBJ reference segments using MiTCR v1.1. Analysis was restricted to V-J combinations with a frequency above 0.0001, which covered over 98% of repertoires. The TCS score was defined as the ratio of F50 (clonal expansion) to E x V (chaos), calculated using BLOSUM62-based TCRdist between CDR3 peptides within each V-J. Welch's t-statistics and random forest reduced around 550 V-J features to 13, which were used in a naive Bayes classifier (R e1071). In-frame beta chains were kept once TCRdb had trimmed the public reads at Q25 with fastp and called clones with MiXCR. Rows are unified per CDR3 protein, each entry keeping the most common DNA and genes. The V and J calls follow TCRdb's processing rather than the paper's. The sample table holds about 350,000 distinct CDR3 sequences, of which 15% to 20% were seen once. Together, the top ten hold less than 20% of the sample.

Moderately to severely active disease, a Clinical Activity Score of at least 3, a NOSPECS grade of at least 4, and a duration under 3 months were present in ophthalmopathy patients. Any patient with an uncontrolled infection, another autoimmune disease, pregnancy or lactation was excluded. Clinical symptoms, serum thyroxine and TRAb, thyroid ultrasound, and orbital computed tomography formed the basis for the diagnoses. Ficoll-Paque density gradient centrifugation was used to isolate PBMCs from around 10 ml of fresh peripheral blood. Trizol reagent was used to extract total RNA, and RNA quality was then checked on an Agilent 2100 Bioanalyzer. This clonotype was seen ten or more times. The antigen it recognizes is unknown. Base quality data are lacking; no much larger clone is found one base away.

Input material: blood. The chain couples TRBV28 to TRBJ2-7; the D gene is perhaps TRBD1 or TRBD2, each of them matching over 6 bases. This sequence originates from a woman aged 40 to 50 with Graves' ophthalmopathy. CDR3 sequence: CATQGSGAAFEQYF. In nucleotide form, the sequence is TGTGCCACTCAAGGTTCGGGGGCAGCATTTGAGCAGTACTTC.